The rows below give T cell receptor beta chains drawn from one sample of a study of blood T cell repertoires in COVID-19. Some clones are missing from TCRdb's copy, which holds only in-frame ones; the method was immunoSEQ multiplex PCR. The data contain some 220,000 clones, roughly nine tenths of them singletons. The sequenced material came from PBMCs or T cells enriched from blood (not recorded which). The source of these receptors is a woman aged 18 to 35 in a cohort exposed to, infected with or recovered from COVID-19 (not recorded which). CDR3s include the opening cysteine and the closing phenylalanine or tryptophan. D genes are given only for firm matches. Only some rows state a clone size, as once, few, many or a class for expanded clones.

V gene	J gene	clone size	D gene	CDR3 DNA	CDR3 protein
TRBV19	TRBJ1-4	NA	TRBD1	TGTGCCAGTAGCTCCGGGACAGGCTTTGGGGGTGAAAAACTGTTTTTT	CASSSGTGFGGEKLFF
TRBV11-3	TRBJ1-6	NA	NA	TGTGCCAGCAGCTTAGCATCAGGCCCGAATTCACCCCTCCACTTT	CASSLASGPNSPLHF
TRBV4-2	TRBJ1-1	NA	TRBD1	TGTGCCAGCAGCCAAGCCGCCGGACAGGGCCGAACTGAAGCTTTCTTT	CASSQAAGQGRTEAFF
TRBV14	TRBJ2-5	NA	TRBD2	TGTGCCAGCAGCCAAGATGGCGCAGCGGGGAGGGGAGAGACCCAGTACTTC	CASSQDGAAGRGETQYF
TRBV18	TRBJ1-5	NA	NA	TGTGCCAGCTCACCACGGCAGGATGTGCCCCAGCATTTT	CASSPRQDVPQHF
TRBV10-1	TRBJ2-7	NA	TRBD1	TGCGCCAGCAGTGAGTCGACGGGACAGGGTTTTGGCGAGCAGTACTTC	CASSESTGQGFGEQYF
TRBV6-5	TRBJ2-5	NA	NA	TGTGCCGGCGCGGCCCAAATTCAAGAGACCCAGTACTTC	CAGAAQIQETQYF
TRBV5-1	TRBJ1-2	NA	TRBD1	TGCGCCAGCAGCTCCCGGGACAGCACTCTTGGCTACACCTTC	CASSSRDSTLGYTF
TRBV5-3	TRBJ1-4	NA	NA	TGTGCCAGAAGCGAAGGTCGGGCAACTAATGAAAAACTGTTTTTT	CARSEGRATNEKLFF
TRBV9	TRBJ2-1	NA	TRBD2	TGTGCCAGCAGTCGACTAGCGGGAGACAATGAGCAGTTCTTC	CASSRLAGDNEQFF
TRBV7-9	TRBJ2-7	NA	TRBD1	TGTGCCAGCAGCAAACGGGGACAGGGGACTCGCGAGCAGTACTTC	CASSKRGQGTREQYF
TRBV18	TRBJ1-2	NA	NA	TGTGCCAGCTCAGAGTCATGGGCCGCTGATTATGGCTACACCTTC	CASSESWAADYGYTF
TRBV11-2	TRBJ2-5	NA	NA	TGTGCCAGCAGCTTAGGAGGCGTCCAAGAGACCCAGTACTTC	CASSLGGVQETQYF
TRBV9	TRBJ2-5	NA	NA	TGTGCCAGCAGCGTAGATACAATTCAAGAGACCCAGTACTTC	CASSVDTIQETQYF
TRBV10-1	TRBJ1-3	many	NA	TGCGCCAGCAGTGAGTCATTTGGCCGAAACACCATATATTTT	CASSESFGRNTIYF